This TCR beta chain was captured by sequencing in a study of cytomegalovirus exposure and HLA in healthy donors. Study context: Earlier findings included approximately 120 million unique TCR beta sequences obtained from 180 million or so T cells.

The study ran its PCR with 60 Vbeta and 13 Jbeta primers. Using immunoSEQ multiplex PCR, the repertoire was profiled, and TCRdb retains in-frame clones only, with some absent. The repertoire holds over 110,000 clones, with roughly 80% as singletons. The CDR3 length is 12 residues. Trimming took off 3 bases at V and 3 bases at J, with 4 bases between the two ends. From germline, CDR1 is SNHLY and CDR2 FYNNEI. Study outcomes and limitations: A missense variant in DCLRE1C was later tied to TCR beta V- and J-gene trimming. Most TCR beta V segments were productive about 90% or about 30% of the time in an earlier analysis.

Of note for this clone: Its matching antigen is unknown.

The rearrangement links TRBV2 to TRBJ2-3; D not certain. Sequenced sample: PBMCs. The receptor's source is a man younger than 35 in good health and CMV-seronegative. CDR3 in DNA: TGTGCCAGCAGTGAGGCTACAGATACGCAGTATTTT. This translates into CASSEATDTQYF.